Below, 22 T cell receptor beta chains from the same sample are listed, as sequenced in a study of cytomegalovirus exposure and HLA in healthy donors. PCR was performed using 60 Vbeta and 13 Jbeta primers. Assay used: immunoSEQ multiplex PCR; TCRdb lists only in-frame clones, some missing. The sample lists 100,000 to 150,000 clones; 75% to 90% were seen once. Sequencing was performed on PBMCs. The receptors originated from a woman aged 40 to 50 in good health and CMV-seronegative.

J is TRBJ2-5 and V is TRBV7-6; D is ambiguous. V lost 4 bases, J lost 4 bases, and 13 bases lay in between. The CDR3 extends over 14 amino acids. Germline CDR1 SGHVS, CDR2 FNYEAQ. Here the CDR3 reads CASSSPQSLETQYF. CDR3 DNA sequence: TGTGCCAGCAGCTCCCCGCAGTCTCTAGAGACCCAGTACTTC.

The CDR3 region has the DNA TGTGCCAGCACCAACGGCGGCACCTACGAGCAGTACTTC. Protein sequence: CASTNGGTYEQYF. The chain couples TRBV6-5 to TRBJ2-7; unclear D gene. This CDR3 spans 13 amino acids. Trimming cost V 7 bases and J 2 bases, with 12 bases left between them. Germline V gene data show CDR1 as MNHEY and CDR2 as SVGAGI.

CDR3 DNA: TGTGCCACCAGCAGGGACAGGTTCAAGGGGAACGAGCAGTACTTC. Amino acid sequence: CATSRDRFKGNEQYF. The chain joins TRBV15 to TRBJ2-7; 7 nucleotides line up with TRBD1. Germline V CDR1 and CDR2: LNHNV, YYDKDF (reference sequence). The CDR3 is 15 residues long. Losses at the gene ends were 3 bases for V and 5 bases for J; bases not matched to a gene: 10.

The genes are TRBV2 and TRBJ2-7; a possible D gene is TRBD2 (6 bases). Trimming took 4 bases from V and 3 from J, leaving 7 bases between them. CDR3 size: 12 residues. Germline values: CDR1 SNHLY, CDR2 FYNNEI. CDR3 sequence: CASSGGDYEQYF. CDR3 DNA: TGTGCCAGCAGTGGGGGGGACTACGAGCAGTACTTC.

V and J are TRBV7-8 and TRBJ1-2; D might be TRBD1 (5 bases). V was trimmed by 5 bases and J by 0 bases, leaving 16 bases between them. The CDR3 covers 16 residues. The germline CDR1 and CDR2 sequences are SGHVS and FQNEAQ. The CDR3 loop is CASSRSRVATNYGYTF. The CDR3 nucleotides are TGTGCCAGCAGCCGCTCCAGGGTCGCAACTAACTATGGCTACACCTTC.

The chain carries TRBV10-3 and TRBJ1-1; 8 bases are shared with TRBD1. This CDR3 region has 12 residues. V gave up 10 bases and J gave up 4 bases; unmatched junction bases: 5. Germline V lookup: CDR1 ENHRY, CDR2 SYGVKD. This CDR3 reads CATGQGVTEAFF. In DNA form, the CDR3 reads TGTGCCACCGGACAGGGAGTCACTGAAGCTTTCTTT.

V and J are TRBV18 and TRBJ2-5, with 8 bases identical to TRBD1. The CDR3 sequence is 15 residues long. V lost 3 bases and J lost 4; bases outside the gene matches: 7. Germline V gene sequence: CDR1 KGHSH, CDR2 LQKENI. This CDR3 reads CASSPPGQGAETQYF. The DNA for the CDR3 is TGTGCCAGCTCACCCCCTGGACAGGGAGCAGAGACCCAGTACTTC.

This sequence joins TRBV27 and TRBJ1-5; 7 bases align to TRBD1. V shed 4 bases and J 3 bases; nucleotides not matched to a gene: 9. Per the germline V gene, CDR1 is MNHEY and CDR2 is SMNVEV (reference sequence). CDR3 length equals 16 residues. Written as DNA, the CDR3 is TGTGCCAGCAGTTACGGCAGGGGGAACTCCAATCAGCCCCAGCATTTT. Protein sequence: CASSYGRGNSNQPQHF.

The V gene is TRBV2, the J gene TRBJ2-2; no clear D. The CDR3 sequence is 12 residues long. Trimming stripped 4 bases from V and 6 bases from J, with 6 bases between. Looked up from germline, CDR1 is SNHLY and CDR2 is FYNNEI. The CDR3 DNA is TGTGCCAGCAGTGCTCGGGCCGGGGAGCTGTTTTTT. As protein: CASSARAGELFF.

This chain links TRBV4-1 with TRBJ1-5; D not certain. The CDR3 contains 17 residues. V was cut by 1 base and J by 0 bases, with 13 bases left in between. Germline V CDR1 and CDR2: MGHRA, YSYEKL. DNA for the CDR3: TGCGCCAGCAGCCAAGGGGCCAGCCCAACTAGCAATCAGCCCCAGCATTTT. Its protein is CASSQGASPTSNQPQHF.

The chain is built from TRBV9 and TRBJ2-1; tentatively, D is TRBD2 (5 bases). The CDR3 length is 17 residues. V was pared by 0 bases and J by 3 bases, with 16 bases between. The germline gives CDR1 SGDLS, CDR2 YYNGEE. This chain's CDR3 is CASSVEGSVDFYNEQFF. The DNA of the CDR3 is TGTGCCAGCAGCGTAGAAGGTAGCGTGGATTTCTACAATGAGCAGTTCTTC.

This chain joins TRBV19 and TRBJ2-2, with TRBD1 matching 8 bases. Germline V gene sequence: CDR1 LNHDA, CDR2 SQIVND (reference sequence). V was clipped by 10 bases and J by 3 bases; unmatched bases: 7. The CDR3 runs 14 residues. This chain's CDR3 is CATSDRADTGELFF. CDR3 DNA sequence: TGTGCCACTTCGGACAGGGCCGACACCGGGGAGCTGTTTTTT.

This CDR3 reads CASSYADRDYGYTF. The CDR3 region has the DNA TGTGCCAGCAGTTACGCGGACAGAGACTATGGCTACACCTTC. The rearrangement uses TRBV6-5 and TRBJ1-2, with D perhaps matching TRBD1 (6 bases). Per germline, CDR1 MNHEY and CDR2 SVGAGI. The CDR3 covers 14 residues. With 2 bases removed from V and 3 bases from J, the gap between germline ends came to 10 bases.

V is TRBV29-1 and J is TRBJ2-1, with 12 nucleotides matching TRBD2. The CDR3 covers 14 residues. Germline values: CDR1 SQVTM, CDR2 ANQGSEA. The J segment lost 7 bases and the V segment lost 6 bases, leaving 7 bases of the junction unmatched. The CDR3 is CSVAGLAGWNEQFF. The DNA for the CDR3 is TGCAGCGTCGCGGGACTAGCGGGCTGGAATGAGCAGTTCTTC.

This clone was observed a handful of times. V gene TRBV5-8 combines with J gene TRBJ2-1; the D gene is possibly TRBD2 (6 bases). The germline V gene has CDR1 SGHTS and CDR2 YDEGEE. The CDR3 covers 14 residues. The V end was cut by 3 bases, the J end by 5 bases, with 12 bases between. CDR3 in amino acids: CASSWAGSNNEQFF. Here the CDR3 DNA reads TGTGCCAGCAGCTGGGCGGGGTCCAACAATGAGCAGTTCTTC.

In its sample, this clone was seen a few times. V and J are TRBV7-6 and TRBJ1-6; D is perhaps TRBD1 (5 bases). V lost 3 bases, J lost 8 bases, and 23 bases lay in between. There are 18 residues in the CDR3. Germline V lookup: CDR1 SGHVS, CDR2 FNYEAQ. This CDR3 is CASSLGGTGTREDSPLHF. CDR3 nucleotides: TGTGCCAGCAGCTTGGGGGGTACGGGAACTCGGGAAGATTCACCCCTCCACTTT.

V usage is TRBV2 and J usage is TRBJ1-4; TRBD1 agrees at 8 bases. Unmatched junction bases numbered 2, after V lost 6 bases and J lost 5 bases. This CDR3 region has 13 residues. CDR1 SNHLY and CDR2 FYNNEI come from the germline V gene. CDR3 bases: TGTGCCAGCAGGGACAGGGCGAATGAAAAACTGTTTTTT. It yields the protein CASRDRANEKLFF.

The rearrangement uses TRBV4-2 and TRBJ2-7; D possibly corresponds to TRBD2 (5 bases). The CDR3 sequence is 15 residues long. Germline V gene sequence: CDR1 LGHNA, CDR2 YNFKEQ. V lost 0 bases, J lost 0 bases, and 9 bases lay in between. Here the CDR3 reads CASSQDNGGSYEQYF. The CDR3 coding sequence is TGTGCCAGCAGCCAAGATAACGGAGGCTCCTACGAGCAGTACTTC.

The J gene is TRBJ1-1, the V gene TRBV19; tentative D call: TRBD1 (5 bases). Trimming stripped 3 bases from V and 1 base from J, with 12 bases between. Germline V gene data show CDR1 as LNHDA and CDR2 as SQIVND (reference sequence). CDR3 length: 15 amino acids. The CDR3 reads CASSMGGRSNTEAFF. In nucleotides, the CDR3 is TGTGCCAGTAGTATGGGGGGTCGGTCGAACACTGAAGCTTTCTTT.

V gene TRBV7-2 combines with J gene TRBJ1-6; D gene uncertain. The CDR3 is 17 amino acids. The V end lost 4 bases, the J end lost 7 bases, and 20 bases lay between the germline ends. Germline V gives CDR1 SGHTA, CDR2 FQGNSA. CDR3 protein: CASSSQPPNSGNSPLHF. The CDR3 nucleotides are TGTGCCAGCAGCTCACAACCGCCAAATTCGGGGAATTCACCCCTCCACTTT.

The V gene is TRBV6-5, the J gene TRBJ1-2; 7 bases align to TRBD1. The J segment lost 8 bases and the V segment lost 5 bases, leaving 11 bases of the junction unmatched. This CDR3 comprises 14 residues. The germline gives CDR1 MNHEY, CDR2 SVGAGI. As DNA, the CDR3 is TGTGCCAGCAGTAAAATGACGACAGGGTCCGGCTACACCTTC. Its protein is CASSKMTTGSGYTF.

The J gene is TRBJ1-2, the V gene TRBV5-4; D not resolved. The CDR3 runs 13 residues. Germline V gene sequence: CDR1 SGHNT, CDR2 YYREEE (reference sequence). V lost 0 bases and J 4 bases, leaving 7 bases between the germline ends. CDR3 DNA: TGTGCCAGCAGCTTGGTGGCCAGCTATGGCTACACCTTC. Encoded protein: CASSLVASYGYTF.